The clone carrying this T cell receptor (beta chain) was counted a single time. V lost 1 base and J lost 4, with 13 bases in between. This CDR3 region has 15 residues. Germline V CDR1 and CDR2: SGHTA, FQGNSA. MiXCR, applied by TCRdb to the reads, yields one record per CDR3 protein. The sample includes about 98,000 distinct CDR3 sequences, about 15% seen only once; the top ten take around 8.2%. This sample is drawn from a study of T cell repertoires in cytomegalovirus infection. On the study more broadly: Indications came from public TCR beta signatures; they pointed to CMV infection and to a matching HLA type.

This chain connects TRBV7-2 to TRBJ1-1; D gene ambiguous. The sequenced sample consisted of PBMCs. The sequence came from a human donor in good health (CMV status not recorded). Some clones in this sample may be carry-over from other donors' samples. CDR3 loop: CASSLDPGVVTEAFF. The CDR3 DNA sequence: TGTGCCAGCAGCTTAGATCCCGGGGTTGTCACTGAAGCTTTCTTT.